Below, 16 T cell receptor beta chains from the same sample are listed, as sequenced in a study of regulatory T cells in long-lasting Graves disease. The authors built TCR beta libraries using iRepertoire HTBI primers and Arm-PCR of CDR3 regions. Each CDR3 protein gets one entry after TCRdb re-called the multiplex PCR reads with MiXCR. The profile shows more than 300,000 distinct CDR3 sequences, around 15% of them singletons. Time point specified: newly diagnosed GD, antithyroid drugs for less than 3 months. Following extraction of RNA from PBMCs, that RNA was used to make the TCR library. These records were also assigned to another study, of T cells in Graves' hyperthyroidism and ophthalmopathy.

The starting material was peripheral blood mononuclear cells (PBMCs), obtained at new diagnosis, from a patient treated with antithyroid drugs. The receptor set was obtained from a woman aged 18-30 years with Graves disease.

This clonotype was seen only a few times. A much bigger clone sits one base away, suggesting this may be a read error. Given the absence of the conserved phenylalanine or tryptophan at the CDR3 end, a read error is likely. The chain uses TRBV11-2 and TRBJ2-7; 14 bases align to TRBD2. Per the germline V gene, CDR1 is SGHAT and CDR2 is FQNNGV. V lost 5 bases to trimming and J lost 3 bases; unmatched junction nucleotides: 6. This CDR3 comprises 16 residues. CDR3 residues: CASSPRTSGRIYEQYL. The CDR3 DNA is TGTGCCAGCAGCCCCAGGACTAGCGGGAGGATCTACGAGCAGTACCTC.

Ten or more counts support this clonotype. The genes are TRBV4-1 and TRBJ2-7, with 7 positions matching TRBD2. This CDR3 contains 15 residues. Germline-derived CDR1 and CDR2 are MGHRA and YSYEKL. The V and J ends lost 2 bases and 5 bases, in that order; junction bases with no gene match: 9. The CDR3: CASSQMSTGRNEQYF. CDR3 coding DNA: TGCGCCAGCAGCCAAATGAGCACCGGGAGGAACGAGCAGTACTTC.

The chain joins TRBV6-1 to TRBJ2-7; D is uncertain. V lost 7 bases and J lost 6, with 19 bases in between. The germline gives CDR1 MNHNS, CDR2 SASEGT. The CDR3 is made up of 14 amino acids. As DNA, the CDR3 is TGTGCCAGCAACGCACCAGGTGGGGTTAGCGAGCAGTACTTC. Its translation: CASNAPGGVSEQYF.

This clonotype came up many times. The rearrangement uses TRBV3-1 and TRBJ2-1, with D uncertain. Trimming removed 3 bases from V and 13 bases from J, with 13 bases in between. The CDR3 runs to 12 residues. Germline V gene sequence: CDR1 LGHDT, CDR2 YNNKEL (reference sequence). The CDR3 nucleotides read TGTGCCAGCAGCCACGAAGGACCTAGACAGTTCTTC. Translation gives CASSHEGPRQFF.

The table lists this clonotype with many counts. The chain couples TRBV2 to TRBJ2-5; perhaps TRBD1 as D (7 bases). CDR3 size: 13 residues. V was clipped by 6 bases and J by 3 bases, with 11 bases between them. In germline, CDR1 is SNHLY, CDR2 FYNNEI. The CDR3 region is CASSAGQKETQYF. The CDR3 DNA follows: TGTGCCAGCAGCGCGGGACAGAAAGAGACCCAGTACTTC.

This chain connects TRBV3-1 to TRBJ2-5, with 8 bases aligning to TRBD1. J lost 5 bases, V lost 8 bases, and 19 bases had no gene match. Germline CDR1 is LGHDT and CDR2 is YNNKEL (reference sequence). CDR3 length: 17 amino acids. CDR3: CASASISGTGVWETQYF. The CDR3 DNA reads TGTGCCAGCGCTTCCATTTCCGGGACAGGAGTATGGGAGACCCAGTACTTC.

This clonotype was counted ten times or more. The chain uses TRBV12-3 or TRBV12-4 and TRBJ2-2; 7 bases fit TRBD2. V lost 5 bases and J lost 6; bases outside the gene matches: 15. The CDR3 runs 17 residues. Written as DNA, the CDR3 is TGTGCCAGCAGTCTCTCAGTGGCGGGAGAGACACCCGGGGAGCTGTTTTTT. Translation gives CASSLSVAGETPGELFF.

This clonotype came up many times. The genes are TRBV2 and TRBJ2-7; D uncertain. The germline gives CDR1 SNHLY, CDR2 FYNNEI. Trimming shortened V by 4 bases and J by 7 bases, and 11 bases separated the two germline ends. This CDR3 is 12 amino acids long. The CDR3 DNA reads as TGTGCCAGCAGTGCCTTGGAGTTTGAGCAGTACTTC. This translates into CASSALEFEQYF.

This clonotype appeared many times. This sequence joins TRBV6-5 and TRBJ2-3; TRBD1 agrees at 7 bases. The junction had 7 bases not matched to a gene; V was cut back by 4 bases and J by 0 bases. Germline V gene lookup returns CDR1 MNHEY and CDR2 SVGAGI. The CDR3 has 16 residues. This CDR3 is CASSSTGWGSTDTQYF. For the CDR3, the DNA is TGTGCCAGCAGTTCGACAGGGTGGGGTAGCACAGATACGCAGTATTTT.

V is TRBV10-3 and J is TRBJ2-1, with TRBD2 matching 13 bases. The CDR3 is 16 residues long. V shed 6 bases and J 6 bases; nucleotides not matched to a gene: 8. Germline CDR1 and CDR2: ENHRY and SYGVKD. CDR3 bases: TGTGCCATCAGCCCGACTAGCGGGAGGAGGGCCAATGAGCAGTTCTTC. The encoded protein is CAISPTSGRRANEQFF.

This clonotype was observed at least ten times. V is TRBV28 and J is TRBJ1-5, with no clear D. Germline V gene data show CDR1 as MDHEN and CDR2 as SYDVKM. Trimming shortened V by 6 bases and J by 0 bases, and 12 bases separated the two germline ends. The CDR3 is 15 residues long. This CDR3 reads CASSIRGYSNQPQHF. In nucleotides, the CDR3 is TGTGCCAGCAGCATACGTGGGTATAGCAATCAGCCCCAGCATTTT. Drawing the rest from reference TRBV28 and TRBJ1-5, the complete variable domain is DVKVTQSSRYLVKRTGEKVFLECVQDMDHENMFWYRQDPGLGLRLIYFSYDVKMKEKGDIPEGYSVSREKKERFSLILESASTNQTSMYLCASSIRGYSNQPQHFGDGTRLSIL.

The rearrangement links TRBV24-1 to TRBJ1-4; 8 bases are shared with TRBD1. V was pared by 5 bases and J by 8 bases, with 6 bases of the junction left unmatched. Germline V gene sequence: CDR1 KGHDR, CDR2 SFDVKD. There are 14 residues in the CDR3. This chain's CDR3 is CATSVPGQDEKLFF. The CDR3 coding sequence is TGTGCCACCAGTGTACCGGGACAGGACGAAAAACTGTTTTTT.

The sample holds many counts of this clonotype. The chain carries TRBV2 and TRBJ1-6; D perhaps matches TRBD1 (6 bases). V lost 3 bases and J lost 4, with 31 bases in between. The CDR3 is made up of 22 amino acids. Germline values: CDR1 SNHLY, CDR2 FYNNEI. The CDR3 DNA sequence: TGTGCCAGCAGTGATTTTCTGAGATCAGGGGTGAAATCGTGGGATTATAATTCACCCCTCCACTTT. Protein product: CASSDFLRSGVKSWDYNSPLHF.

This clonotype occurred once. The chain is built from TRBV7-2 and TRBJ2-7, with 9 bases aligning to TRBD1. Germline CDR1 is SGHTA and CDR2 is FQGNSA. This CDR3 is built from 15 residues. With V trimmed by 2 bases and J by 6 bases, 8 bases remained unmatched. CDR3 residues: CASSLRVGQGGEQYF. CDR3 sequence (DNA): TGTGCCAGCAGCTTAAGAGTGGGACAGGGAGGCGAGCAGTACTTC.

At least ten counts were recorded for this clonotype. This chain joins TRBV5-6 and TRBJ1-1; a weak D match, TRBD1 (5 bases). Germline loops: CDR1 SGHDT, CDR2 YYEEEE. The CDR3 length is 13 residues. The V end lost 0 bases, the J end lost 6 bases, and 9 bases lay between the germline ends. In DNA, the CDR3 is TGTGCCAGCAGCTTGGGCTCCAGGGCTGAAGCTTTCTTT. It is translated as CASSLGSRAEAFF.

This clonotype was detected a few times. The chain uses TRBV5-8 and TRBJ2-5, with D perhaps being TRBD1 or TRBD2 (5 bases each). The CDR3 runs 14 residues. The germline V gene encodes CDR1 SGHTS and CDR2 YDEGEE. V was pared by 4 bases and J by 9 bases, with 19 bases between. The CDR3 DNA reads as TGTGCCAGCAGCCCTGGGACGGTTTCGAGGTCCCAGTACTTC. Amino acid sequence: CASSPGTVSRSQYF.